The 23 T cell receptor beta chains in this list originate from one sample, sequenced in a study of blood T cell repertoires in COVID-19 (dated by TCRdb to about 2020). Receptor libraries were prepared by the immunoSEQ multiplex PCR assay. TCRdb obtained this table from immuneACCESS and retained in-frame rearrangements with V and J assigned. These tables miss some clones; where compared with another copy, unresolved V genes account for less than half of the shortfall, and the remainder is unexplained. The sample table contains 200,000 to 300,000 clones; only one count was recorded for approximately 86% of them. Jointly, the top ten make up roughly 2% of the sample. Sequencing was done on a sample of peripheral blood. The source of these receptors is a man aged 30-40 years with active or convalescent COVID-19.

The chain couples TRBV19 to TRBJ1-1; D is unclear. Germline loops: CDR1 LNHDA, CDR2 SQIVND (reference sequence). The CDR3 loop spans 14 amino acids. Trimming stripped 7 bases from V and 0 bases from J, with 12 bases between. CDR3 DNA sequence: TGTGCCAGTACCACCGGACTCATGAACACTGAAGCTTTCTTT. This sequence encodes CASTTGLMNTEAFF.

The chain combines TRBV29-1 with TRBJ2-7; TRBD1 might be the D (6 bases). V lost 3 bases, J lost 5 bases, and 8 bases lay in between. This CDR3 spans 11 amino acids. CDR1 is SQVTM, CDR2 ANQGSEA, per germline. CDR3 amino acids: CSVDPGDEQYF. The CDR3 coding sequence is TGCAGCGTTGACCCAGGGGACGAGCAGTACTTC.

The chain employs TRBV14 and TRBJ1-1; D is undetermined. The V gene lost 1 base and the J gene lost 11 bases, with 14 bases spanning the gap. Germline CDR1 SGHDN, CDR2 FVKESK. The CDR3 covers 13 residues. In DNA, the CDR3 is TGTGCCAGCAGCCAAGGGAGGAGAGGCTGGGCTTTCTTT. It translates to CASSQGRRGWAFF.

The CDR3 nucleotides read TGTGCCAGCAGTGATATCCTGGAGGGGTTGGAGCAGTACTTC. Its protein product is CASSDILEGLEQYF. The chain links TRBV2 to TRBJ2-7, with D maybe TRBD2 (6 bases). This CDR3 has 14 amino acids. Trimming stripped 3 bases from V and 7 bases from J, with 16 bases between. CDR1 is SNHLY, CDR2 FYNNEI, per germline.

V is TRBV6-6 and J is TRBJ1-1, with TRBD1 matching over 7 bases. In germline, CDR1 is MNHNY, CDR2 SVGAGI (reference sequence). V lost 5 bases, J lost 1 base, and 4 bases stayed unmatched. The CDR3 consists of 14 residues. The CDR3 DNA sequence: TGTGCCAGCAGTCTGACAGGGTCGAACACTGAAGCTTTCTTT. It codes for CASSLTGSNTEAFF.

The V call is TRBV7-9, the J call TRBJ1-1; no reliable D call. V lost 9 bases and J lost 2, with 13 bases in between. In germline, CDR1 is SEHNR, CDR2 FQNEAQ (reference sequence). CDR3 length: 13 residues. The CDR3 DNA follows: TGTGCCAGTCGCTGGGGAGGTAACACTGAAGCTTTCTTT. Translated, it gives CASRWGGNTEAFF.

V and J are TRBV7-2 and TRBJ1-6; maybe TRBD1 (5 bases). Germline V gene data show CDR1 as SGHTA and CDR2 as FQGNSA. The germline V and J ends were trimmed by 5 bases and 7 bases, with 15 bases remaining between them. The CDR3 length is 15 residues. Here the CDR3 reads CASSGPGSPNSPLHF. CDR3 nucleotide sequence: TGTGCCAGCAGCGGACCAGGGTCCCCCAATTCACCCCTCCACTTT.

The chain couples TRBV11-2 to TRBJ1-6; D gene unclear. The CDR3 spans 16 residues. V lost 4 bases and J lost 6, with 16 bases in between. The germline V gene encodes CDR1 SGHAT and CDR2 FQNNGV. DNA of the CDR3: TGTGCCAGCAGCTCGACTCGAACGCCCGGTAATTCACCCCTCCACTTT. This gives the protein CASSSTRTPGNSPLHF.

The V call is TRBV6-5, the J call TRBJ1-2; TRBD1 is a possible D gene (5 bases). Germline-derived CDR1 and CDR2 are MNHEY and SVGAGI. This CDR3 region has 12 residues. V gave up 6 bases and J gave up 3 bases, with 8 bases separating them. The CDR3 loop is CASRGRDYGYTF. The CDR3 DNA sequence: TGTGCCAGCAGGGGCAGGGACTATGGCTACACCTTC.

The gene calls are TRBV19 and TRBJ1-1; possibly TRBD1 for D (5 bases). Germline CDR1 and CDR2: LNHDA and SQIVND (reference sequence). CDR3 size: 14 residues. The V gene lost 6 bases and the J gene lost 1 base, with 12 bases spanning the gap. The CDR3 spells CASRSGGQNTEAFF. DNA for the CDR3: TGTGCCAGTAGGTCTGGCGGACAGAACACTGAAGCTTTCTTT.

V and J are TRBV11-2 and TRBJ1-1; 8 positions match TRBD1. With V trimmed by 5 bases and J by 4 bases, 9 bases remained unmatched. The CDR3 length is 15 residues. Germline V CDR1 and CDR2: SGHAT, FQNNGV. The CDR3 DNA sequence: TGTGCCAGCAGCACAGACAGGGGTGGGGGCACTGAAGCTTTCTTT. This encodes CASSTDRGGGTEAFF. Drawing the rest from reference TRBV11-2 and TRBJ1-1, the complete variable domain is EAGVAQSPRYKIIEKRQSVAFWCNPISGHATLYWYQQILGQGPKLLIQFQNNGVVDDSQLPKDRFSAERLKGVDSTLKIQPAKLEDSAVYLCASSTDRGGGTEAFFGQGTRLTVV.

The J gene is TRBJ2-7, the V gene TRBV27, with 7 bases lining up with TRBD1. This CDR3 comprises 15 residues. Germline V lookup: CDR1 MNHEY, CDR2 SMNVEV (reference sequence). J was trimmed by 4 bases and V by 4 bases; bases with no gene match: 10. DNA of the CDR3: TGTGCCAGCAGTTCCTATCGACAGGGTAGGTACGAGCAGTACTTC. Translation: CASSSYRQGRYEQYF.

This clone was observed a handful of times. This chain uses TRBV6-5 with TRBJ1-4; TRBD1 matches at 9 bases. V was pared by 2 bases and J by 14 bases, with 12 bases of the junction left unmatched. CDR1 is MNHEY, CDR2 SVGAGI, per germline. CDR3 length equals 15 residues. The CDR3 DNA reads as TGTGCCAGCAGTTACCAGGGGACAGGGTCTTTAATGCTGTTTTTT. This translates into CASSYQGTGSLMLFF.

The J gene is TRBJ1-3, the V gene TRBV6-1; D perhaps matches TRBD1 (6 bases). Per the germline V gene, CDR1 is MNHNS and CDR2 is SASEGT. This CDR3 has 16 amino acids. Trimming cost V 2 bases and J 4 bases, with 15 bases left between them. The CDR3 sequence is CASSEPGRGGGNTIYF. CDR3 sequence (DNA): TGTGCCAGCAGTGAACCGGGCAGGGGCGGAGGAAACACCATATATTTT.

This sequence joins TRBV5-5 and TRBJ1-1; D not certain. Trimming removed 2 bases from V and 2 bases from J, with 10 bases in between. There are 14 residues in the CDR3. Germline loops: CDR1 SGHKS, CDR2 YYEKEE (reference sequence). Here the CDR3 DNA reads TGTGCCAGCAGCTTTCGACCGGGAAACACTGAAGCTTTCTTT. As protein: CASSFRPGNTEAFF.

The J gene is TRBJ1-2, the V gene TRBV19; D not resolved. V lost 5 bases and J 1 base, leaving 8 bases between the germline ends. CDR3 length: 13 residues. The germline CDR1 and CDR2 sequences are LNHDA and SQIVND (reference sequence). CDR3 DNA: TGTGCCAGTAGTGCGGGGTTTAACTATGGCTACACCTTC. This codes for CASSAGFNYGYTF.

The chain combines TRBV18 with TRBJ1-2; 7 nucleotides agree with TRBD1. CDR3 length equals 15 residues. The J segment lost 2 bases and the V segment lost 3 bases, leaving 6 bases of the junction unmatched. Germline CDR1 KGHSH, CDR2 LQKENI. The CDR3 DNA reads TGTGCCAGCTCACCCGACAGGGTAGCCAACTATGGCTACACCTTC. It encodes CASSPDRVANYGYTF.

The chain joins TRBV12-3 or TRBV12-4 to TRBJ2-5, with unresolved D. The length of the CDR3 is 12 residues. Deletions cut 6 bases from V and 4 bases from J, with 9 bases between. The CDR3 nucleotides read TGTGCCAGCAGGCCAGATGGAGAGACCCAGTACTTC. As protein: CASRPDGETQYF.

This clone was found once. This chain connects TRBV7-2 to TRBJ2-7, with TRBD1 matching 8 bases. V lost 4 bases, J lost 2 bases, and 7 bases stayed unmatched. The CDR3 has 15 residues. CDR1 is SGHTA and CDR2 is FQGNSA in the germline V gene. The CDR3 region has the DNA TGTGCCAGCAGCTCTTGGACAGGGATCCCCTACGAGCAGTACTTC. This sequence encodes CASSSWTGIPYEQYF.

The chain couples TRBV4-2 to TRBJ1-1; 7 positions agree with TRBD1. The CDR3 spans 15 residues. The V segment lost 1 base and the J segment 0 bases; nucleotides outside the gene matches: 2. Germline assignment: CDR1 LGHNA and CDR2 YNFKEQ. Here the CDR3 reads CASSQGGQMNTEAFF. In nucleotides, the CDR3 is TGTGCCAGCAGCCAAGGGGGACAGATGAACACTGAAGCTTTCTTT.

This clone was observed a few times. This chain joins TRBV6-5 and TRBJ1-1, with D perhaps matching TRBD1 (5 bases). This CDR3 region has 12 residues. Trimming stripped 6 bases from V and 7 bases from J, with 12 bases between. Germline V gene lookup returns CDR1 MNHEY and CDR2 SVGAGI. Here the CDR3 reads CASRQFGGEAFF. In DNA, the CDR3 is TGTGCCAGCAGGCAGTTCGGGGGTGAAGCTTTCTTT.

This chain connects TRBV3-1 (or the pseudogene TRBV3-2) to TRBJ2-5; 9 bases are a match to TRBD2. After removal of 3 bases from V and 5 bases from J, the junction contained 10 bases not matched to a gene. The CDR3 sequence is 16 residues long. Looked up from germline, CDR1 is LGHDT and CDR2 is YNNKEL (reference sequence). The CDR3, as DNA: TGTGCCAGCAGCCAGGCTAGCGGGGTACTTGCGGAGACCCAGTACTTC. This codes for CASSQASGVLAETQYF.

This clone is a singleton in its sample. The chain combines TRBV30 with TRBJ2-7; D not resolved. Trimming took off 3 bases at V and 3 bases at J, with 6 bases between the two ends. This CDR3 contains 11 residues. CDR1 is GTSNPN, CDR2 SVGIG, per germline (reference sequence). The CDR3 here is CAWRVDYEQYF. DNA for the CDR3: TGTGCCTGGAGGGTAGACTACGAGCAGTACTTC.